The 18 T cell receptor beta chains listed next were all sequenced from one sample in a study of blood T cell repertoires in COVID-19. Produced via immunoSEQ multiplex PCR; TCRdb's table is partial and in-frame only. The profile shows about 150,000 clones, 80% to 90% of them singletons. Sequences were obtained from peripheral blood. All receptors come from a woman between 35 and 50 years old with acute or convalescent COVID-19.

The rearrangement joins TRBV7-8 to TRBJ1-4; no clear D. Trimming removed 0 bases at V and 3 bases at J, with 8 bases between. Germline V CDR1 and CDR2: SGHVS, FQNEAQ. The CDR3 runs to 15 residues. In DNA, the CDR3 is TGTGCCAGCAGCTTAGCCCGCGGGGCTAATGAAAAACTGTTTTTT. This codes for CASSLARGANEKLFF.

The CDR3 region has the DNA TGTGCCAGCAGCTTAGGGGGGGGCCTGACAGATACGCAGTATTTT. It yields the protein CASSLGGGLTDTQYF. The chain joins TRBV7-3 to TRBJ2-3; D may be TRBD2 (7 bases). The CDR3 totals 15 residues. Germline V CDR1 and CDR2: SGHTA, FQGTGA. V gave up 2 bases and J gave up 3 bases, with 12 bases separating them.

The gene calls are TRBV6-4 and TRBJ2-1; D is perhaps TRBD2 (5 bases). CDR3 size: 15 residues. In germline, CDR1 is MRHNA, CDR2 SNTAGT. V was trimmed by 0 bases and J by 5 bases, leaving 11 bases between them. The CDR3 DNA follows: TGTGCCAGCAGTGACTCTGACGGGGTGGACAATGAGCAGTTCTTC. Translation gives CASSDSDGVDNEQFF.

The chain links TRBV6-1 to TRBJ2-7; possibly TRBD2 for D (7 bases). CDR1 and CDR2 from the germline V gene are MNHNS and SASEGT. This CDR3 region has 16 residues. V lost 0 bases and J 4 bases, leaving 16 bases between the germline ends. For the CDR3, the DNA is TGTGCCAGCAGTGAAGCTTGGGGGGGGCTCTCGTACGAGCAGTACTTC. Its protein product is CASSEAWGGLSYEQYF.

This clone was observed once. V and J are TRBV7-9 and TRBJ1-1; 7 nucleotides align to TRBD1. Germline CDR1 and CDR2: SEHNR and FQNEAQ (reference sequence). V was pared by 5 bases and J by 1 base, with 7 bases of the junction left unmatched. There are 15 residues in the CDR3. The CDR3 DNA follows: TGTGCCAGCAGCCCATCGGGACAGTGGAACACTGAAGCTTTCTTT. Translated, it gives CASSPSGQWNTEAFF.

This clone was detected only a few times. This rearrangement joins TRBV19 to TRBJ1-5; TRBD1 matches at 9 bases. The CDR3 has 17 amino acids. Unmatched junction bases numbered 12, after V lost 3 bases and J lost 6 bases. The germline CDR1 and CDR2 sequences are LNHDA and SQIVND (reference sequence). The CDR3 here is CASSIILQGAGIQPQHF. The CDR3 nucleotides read TGTGCCAGTAGTATTATACTACAGGGGGCTGGGATTCAGCCCCAGCATTTT.

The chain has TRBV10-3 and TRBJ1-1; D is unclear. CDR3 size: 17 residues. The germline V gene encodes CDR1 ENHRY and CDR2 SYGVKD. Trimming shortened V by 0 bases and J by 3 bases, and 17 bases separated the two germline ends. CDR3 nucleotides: TGTGCCATCAGTGAGTCTCCCGGCGACGGGTCGCACACTGAAGCTTTCTTT. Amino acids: CAISESPGDGSHTEAFF.

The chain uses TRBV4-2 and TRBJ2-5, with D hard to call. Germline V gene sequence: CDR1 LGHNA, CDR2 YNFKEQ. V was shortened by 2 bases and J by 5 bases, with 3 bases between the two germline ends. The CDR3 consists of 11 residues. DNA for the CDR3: TGTGCCAGCAGCCAACTGGAGACCCAGTACTTC. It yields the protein CASSQLETQYF.

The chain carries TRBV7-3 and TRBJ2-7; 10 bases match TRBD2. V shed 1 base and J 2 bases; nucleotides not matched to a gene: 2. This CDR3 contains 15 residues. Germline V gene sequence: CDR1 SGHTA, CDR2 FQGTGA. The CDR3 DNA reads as TGTGCCAGCAGCTTAAATAGCGGGGGGACCTACGAGCAGTACTTC. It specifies CASSLNSGGTYEQYF.

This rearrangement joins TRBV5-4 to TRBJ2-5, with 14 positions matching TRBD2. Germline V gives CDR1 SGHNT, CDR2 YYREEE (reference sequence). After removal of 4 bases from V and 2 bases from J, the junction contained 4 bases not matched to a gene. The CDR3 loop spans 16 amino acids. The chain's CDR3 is CASSTRTSGRQETQYF. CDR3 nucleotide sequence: TGTGCCAGCAGCACCAGGACTAGCGGGAGGCAAGAGACCCAGTACTTC. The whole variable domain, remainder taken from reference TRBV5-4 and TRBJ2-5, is ETGVTQSPTHLIKTRGQQVTLRCSSQSGHNTVSWYQQALGQGPQFIFQYYREEENGRGNFPPRFSGLQFPNYSSELNVNALELDDSALYLCASSTRTSGRQETQYFGPGTRLLVL.

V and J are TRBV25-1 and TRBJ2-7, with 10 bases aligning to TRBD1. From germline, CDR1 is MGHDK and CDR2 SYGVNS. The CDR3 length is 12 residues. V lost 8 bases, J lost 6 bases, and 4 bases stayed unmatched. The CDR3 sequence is CASRTGGTEQYF. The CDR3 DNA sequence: TGTGCCAGCCGGACAGGGGGGACCGAGCAGTACTTC.

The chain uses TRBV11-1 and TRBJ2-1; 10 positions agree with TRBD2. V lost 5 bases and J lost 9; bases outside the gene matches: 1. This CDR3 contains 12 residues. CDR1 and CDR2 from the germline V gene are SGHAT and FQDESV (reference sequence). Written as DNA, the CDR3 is TGTGCCAGCAGCCCTAGCGGGAGTGAGCAGTTCTTC. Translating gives CASSPSGSEQFF. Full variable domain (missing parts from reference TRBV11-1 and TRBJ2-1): EAEVAQSPRYKITEKSQAVAFWCDPISGHATLYWYRQILGQGPELLVQFQDESVVDDSQLPKDRFSAERLKGVDSTLKIQPAELGDSAMYLCASSPSGSEQFFGPGTRLTVL.

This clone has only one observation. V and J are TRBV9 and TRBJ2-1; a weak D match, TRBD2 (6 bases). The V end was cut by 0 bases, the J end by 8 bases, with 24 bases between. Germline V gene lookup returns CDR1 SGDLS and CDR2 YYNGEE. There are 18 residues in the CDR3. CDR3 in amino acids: CASSVGRVILAGSDEQFF. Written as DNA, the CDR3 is TGTGCCAGCAGCGTAGGGAGGGTGATTTTGGCGGGAAGCGATGAGCAGTTCTTC.

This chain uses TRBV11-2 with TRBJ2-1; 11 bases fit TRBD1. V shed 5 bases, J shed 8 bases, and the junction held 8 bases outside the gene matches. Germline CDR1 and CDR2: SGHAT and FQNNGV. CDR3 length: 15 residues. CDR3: CASSAGQGGGYEQFF. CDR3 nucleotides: TGTGCCAGCAGCGCGGGACAGGGGGGAGGTTATGAGCAGTTCTTC.

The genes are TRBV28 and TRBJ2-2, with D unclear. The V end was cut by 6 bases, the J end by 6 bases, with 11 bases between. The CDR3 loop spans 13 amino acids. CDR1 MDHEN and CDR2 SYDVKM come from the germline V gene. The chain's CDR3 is CASRITGSGELFF. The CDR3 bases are TGTGCCAGCAGAATTACCGGGTCCGGGGAGCTGTTTTTT.

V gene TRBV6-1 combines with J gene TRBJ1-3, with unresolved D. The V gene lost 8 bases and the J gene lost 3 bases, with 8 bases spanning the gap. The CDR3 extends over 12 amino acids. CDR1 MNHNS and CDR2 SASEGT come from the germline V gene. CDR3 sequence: CASWFGGNTIYF. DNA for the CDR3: TGTGCCAGCTGGTTCGGTGGAAACACCATATATTTT.

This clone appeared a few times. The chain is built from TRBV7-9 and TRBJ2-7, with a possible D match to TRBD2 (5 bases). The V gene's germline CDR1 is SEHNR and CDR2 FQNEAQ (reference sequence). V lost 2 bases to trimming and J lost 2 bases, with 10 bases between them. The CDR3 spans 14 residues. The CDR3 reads CASSLSQTTYEQYF. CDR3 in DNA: TGTGCCAGCAGCTTATCCCAGACTACCTACGAGCAGTACTTC.

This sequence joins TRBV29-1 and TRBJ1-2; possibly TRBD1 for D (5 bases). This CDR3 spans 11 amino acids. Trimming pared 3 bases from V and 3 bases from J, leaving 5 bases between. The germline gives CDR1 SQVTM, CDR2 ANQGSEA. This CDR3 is CSVDRDYGYTF. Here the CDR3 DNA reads TGCAGCGTTGACAGGGACTATGGCTACACCTTC.